Each of the 8 T cell receptor beta chains below was sequenced from the same sample in a study of T cells in Graves' hyperthyroidism and ophthalmopathy. Amplified TCR beta CDR3 regions came from RNA transcripts. First-round RT-PCR of the TCR CDR3 relied on the HTBI primer set. TCRdb recomputed calls from the multiplex PCR reads with MiXCR, one row per CDR3 protein. The table shows 600,000 to 700,000 distinct CDR3 sequences, with roughly 46% occurring only once. The specimen sequenced was peripheral blood or thyroid tissue (not recorded which). All receptors derive from an adult man with Graves' disease, either hyperthyroidism or ophthalmopathy (not recorded which).

This clonotype was counted between two and nine times. Possible read error: a much larger clone is one base away. This chain uses TRBV7-2 with TRBJ1-1; D remains unclear. Trimming left V 5 bases short and J 1 base short, with 11 bases between. The CDR3 has 14 residues. Germline V gives CDR1 SGHTA, CDR2 FQGNSA. The CDR3 region is CASSPSSGNTEAFF. The CDR3 DNA reads TGTGCCAGCAGCCCGTCCTCAGGGAACACTGAAGCTTTCTTT. The whole variable domain, remainder taken from reference TRBV7-2 and TRBJ1-1, is GAGVSQSPSNKVTEKGKDVELRCDPISGHTALYWYRQSLGQGLEFLIYFQGNSAPDKSGLPSDRFSAERTGGSVSTLTIQRTQQEDSAVYLCASSPSSGNTEAFFGQGTRLTVV.

The chain uses TRBV19 and TRBJ1-1, with D unresolved. Germline values: CDR1 LNHDA, CDR2 SQIVND (reference sequence). CDR3 length: 14 amino acids. V gave up 5 bases and J gave up 5 bases, with 15 bases separating them. The CDR3 sequence: CASSVRPAETEAFF. In nucleotides, the CDR3 is TGTGCCAGTAGTGTACGCCCCGCCGAAACTGAAGCTTTCTTT.

This clonotype was seen many times. The V call is TRBV19, the J call TRBJ1-4, with 7 bases fitting TRBD1. Germline V gives CDR1 LNHDA, CDR2 SQIVND (reference sequence). J was trimmed by 10 bases and V by 4 bases; bases with no gene match: 6. The CDR3 covers 13 residues. The CDR3 sequence: CASSTRQGGKLFF. DNA of the CDR3: TGTGCCAGTAGTACGCGACAGGGAGGAAAACTGTTTTTT.

The chain links TRBV6-5 to TRBJ2-7, with 9 bases matching TRBD2. Germline loops: CDR1 MNHEY, CDR2 SVGAGI. This CDR3 is built from 15 residues. The V segment lost 4 bases and the J segment 3 bases; nucleotides outside the gene matches: 7. The CDR3 loop reads CASSWASGTFYEQYF. The CDR3 DNA is TGTGCCAGCAGTTGGGCTAGCGGGACATTCTACGAGCAGTACTTC.

This chain links TRBV2 with TRBJ2-7; D gene unclear. Germline loops: CDR1 SNHLY, CDR2 FYNNEI. This CDR3 comprises 12 residues. V lost 6 bases to trimming and J lost 5 bases, with 11 bases between them. In DNA form, the CDR3 reads TGTGCCAGCAGCCCCGACACGGACGAGCAGTACTTC. It encodes CASSPDTDEQYF.

This rearrangement joins TRBV29-1 to TRBJ1-1, with a weak D call TRBD1 (5 bases). CDR3 length: 18 amino acids. Trimming left V 6 bases short and J 11 bases short, with 37 bases between. CDR1 and CDR2 from the germline V gene are SQVTM and ANQGSEA. The CDR3 DNA is TGCAGCGTGGGACTAGCAGGCCGCGCGGGATCGATTCGAAATTTGGCTTTCTTT. Translation gives CSVGLAGRAGSIRNLAFF.

The sample holds a few counts of this clonotype. V gene TRBV19 combines with J gene TRBJ1-3, with D uncertain. The germline V gene encodes CDR1 LNHDA and CDR2 SQIVND (reference sequence). This CDR3 contains 17 residues. V was trimmed by 7 bases and J by 0 bases, leaving 19 bases between them. The CDR3 loop is CASTVTDWGFSGNTIYF. CDR3 sequence (DNA): TGTGCCAGTACGGTAACGGATTGGGGATTCTCTGGAAACACCATATATTTT.

V is TRBV7-9 and J is TRBJ1-5; D uncertain. V was shortened by 1 base and J by 4 bases, with 11 bases between the two germline ends. CDR1 SEHNR and CDR2 FQNEAQ come from the germline V gene (reference sequence). This CDR3 comprises 15 residues. This CDR3 is CASSLGSPGNQPQHF. CDR3 nucleotides: TGTGCCAGCAGCTTAGGTAGCCCGGGAAATCAGCCCCAGCATTTT.